A single T cell receptor beta chain is shown here with its context. This sample was included in a study of monozygotic twins with inflammatory bowel disease. TCRdb reprocessed the 5' RACE reads and keeps a single row for each CDR3 protein, giving no DNA. This sample's table reports around 400,000 distinct CDR3 sequences. Germline CDR1 SGHRS, CDR2 YFSETQ. This CDR3 is built from 14 residues. This receptor was identified in a human donor with ulcerative colitis or Crohn's disease, or a healthy co-twin of an affected twin (not recorded which). The sequenced sample was blood. This chain connects TRBV5-1 to TRBJ2-7; TCRdb outputs TRBD1, but without DNA this stays unchecked. The CDR3 region is CASSSRDRGYEQYF.